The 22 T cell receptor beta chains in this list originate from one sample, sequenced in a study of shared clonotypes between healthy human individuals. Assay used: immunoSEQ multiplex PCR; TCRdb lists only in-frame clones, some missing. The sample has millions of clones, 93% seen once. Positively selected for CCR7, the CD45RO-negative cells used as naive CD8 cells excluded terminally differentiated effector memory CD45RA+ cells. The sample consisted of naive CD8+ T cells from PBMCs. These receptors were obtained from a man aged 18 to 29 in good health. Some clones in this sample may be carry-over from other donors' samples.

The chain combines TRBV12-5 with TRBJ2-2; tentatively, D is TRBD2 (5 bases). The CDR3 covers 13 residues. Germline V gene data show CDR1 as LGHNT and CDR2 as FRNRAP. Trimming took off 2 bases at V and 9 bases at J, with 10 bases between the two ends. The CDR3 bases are TGTGCTAGTGGTTTGATAGGAGGCAGGGAGCTGTTTTTT. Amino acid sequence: CASGLIGGRELFF.

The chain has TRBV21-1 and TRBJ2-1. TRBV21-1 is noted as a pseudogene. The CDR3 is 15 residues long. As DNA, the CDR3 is TGTGCCAGCCCTAAGTGGGGGAGCCCCGGGAATGAGCAGTTCTTC. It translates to CASPKWGSPGNEQFF.

CDR3 DNA sequence: TGTGCCTGGAGTGGGGGGACAGTGGAGACCCAGTACTTC. Amino acids: CAWSGGTVETQYF. The V gene is TRBV30, the J gene TRBJ2-5, with 7 bases lining up with TRBD1. With 1 base clipped from V and 5 bases from J, the junction kept 4 bases outside the gene matches. The CDR3 extends over 13 amino acids. Per germline, CDR1 GTSNPN and CDR2 SVGIG (reference sequence).

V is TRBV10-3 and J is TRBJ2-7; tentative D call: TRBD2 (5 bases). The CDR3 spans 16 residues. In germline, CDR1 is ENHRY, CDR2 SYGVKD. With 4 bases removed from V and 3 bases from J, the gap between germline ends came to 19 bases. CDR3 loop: CAISGGEKQSLYEQYF. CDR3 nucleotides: TGTGCCATCAGTGGGGGAGAGAAACAAAGCCTCTACGAGCAGTACTTC.

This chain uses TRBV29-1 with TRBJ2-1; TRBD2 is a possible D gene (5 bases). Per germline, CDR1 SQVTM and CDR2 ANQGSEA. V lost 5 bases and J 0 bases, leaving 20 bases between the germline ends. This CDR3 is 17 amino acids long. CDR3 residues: CSVSGWTSSNSYNEQFF. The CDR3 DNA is TGCAGCGTTTCGGGGTGGACTTCCTCTAACTCCTACAATGAGCAGTTCTTC.

CDR3 coding DNA: TGTGCCAGCAGGGGTACTAGCGGGGGAGGTATATACGAGCAGTACTTC. Amino acid sequence: CASRGTSGGGIYEQYF. The J gene is TRBJ2-7, the V gene TRBV2; 11 nucleotides match TRBD2. Germline V gene sequence: CDR1 SNHLY, CDR2 FYNNEI. The CDR3 sequence is 16 residues long. V shed 6 bases and J 4 bases; nucleotides not matched to a gene: 11.

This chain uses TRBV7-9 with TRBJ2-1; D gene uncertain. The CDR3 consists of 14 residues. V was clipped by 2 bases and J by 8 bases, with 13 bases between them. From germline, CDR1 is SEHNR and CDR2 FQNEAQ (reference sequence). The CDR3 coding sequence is TGTGCCAGCAGCTTATTGCGTCCGGCGGATGAGCAGTTCTTC. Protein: CASSLLRPADEQFF. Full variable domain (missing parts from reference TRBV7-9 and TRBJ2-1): DTGVSQNPRHKITKRGQNVTFRCDPISEHNRLYWYRQTLGQGPEFLTYFQNEAQLEKSRLLSDRFSAERPKGSFSTLEIQRTEQGDSAMYLCASSLLRPADEQFFGPGTRLTVL.

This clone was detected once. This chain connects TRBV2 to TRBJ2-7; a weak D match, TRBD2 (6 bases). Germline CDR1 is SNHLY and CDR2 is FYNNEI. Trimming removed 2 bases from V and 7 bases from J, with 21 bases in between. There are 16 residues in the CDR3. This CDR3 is CASSELGGRRVYEQYF. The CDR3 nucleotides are TGTGCCAGCAGTGAATTGGGTGGGAGGAGGGTTTATGAGCAGTACTTC.

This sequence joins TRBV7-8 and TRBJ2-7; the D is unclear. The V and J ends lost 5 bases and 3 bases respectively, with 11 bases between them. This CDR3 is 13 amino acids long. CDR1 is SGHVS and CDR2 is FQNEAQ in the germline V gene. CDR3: CASSQPRSYEQYF. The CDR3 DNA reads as TGTGCCAGCAGCCAACCGCGGAGCTACGAGCAGTACTTC.

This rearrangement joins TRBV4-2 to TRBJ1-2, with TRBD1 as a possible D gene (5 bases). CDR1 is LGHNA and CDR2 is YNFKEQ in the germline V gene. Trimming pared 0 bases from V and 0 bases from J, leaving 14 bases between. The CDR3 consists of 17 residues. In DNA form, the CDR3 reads TGTGCCAGCAGCCAAGAGGCTCTAAGAGGGGCTAACTATGGCTACACCTTC. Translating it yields CASSQEALRGANYGYTF.

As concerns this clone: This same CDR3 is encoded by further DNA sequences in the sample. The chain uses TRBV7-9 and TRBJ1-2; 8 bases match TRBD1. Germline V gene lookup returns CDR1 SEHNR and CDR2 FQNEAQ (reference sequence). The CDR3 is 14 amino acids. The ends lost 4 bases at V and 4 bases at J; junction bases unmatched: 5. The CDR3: CASSSGTGGYGYTF. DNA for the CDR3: TGTGCCAGCAGCTCAGGGACAGGCGGCTATGGCTACACCTTC.

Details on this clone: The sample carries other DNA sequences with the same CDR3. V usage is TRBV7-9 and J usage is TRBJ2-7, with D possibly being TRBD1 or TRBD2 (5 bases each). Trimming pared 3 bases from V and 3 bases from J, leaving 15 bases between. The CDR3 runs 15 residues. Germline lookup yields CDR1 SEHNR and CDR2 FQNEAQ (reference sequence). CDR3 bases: TGTGCCAGCAGCTTGGGACCCACAGGATTCTACGAGCAGTACTTC. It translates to CASSLGPTGFYEQYF.

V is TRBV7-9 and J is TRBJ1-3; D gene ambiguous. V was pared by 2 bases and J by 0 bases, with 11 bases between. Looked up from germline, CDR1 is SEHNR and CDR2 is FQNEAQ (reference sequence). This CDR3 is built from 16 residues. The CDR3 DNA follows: TGTGCCAGCAGCTTAAGCCTTTGGGGCTCTGGAAACACCATATATTTT. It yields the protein CASSLSLWGSGNTIYF.

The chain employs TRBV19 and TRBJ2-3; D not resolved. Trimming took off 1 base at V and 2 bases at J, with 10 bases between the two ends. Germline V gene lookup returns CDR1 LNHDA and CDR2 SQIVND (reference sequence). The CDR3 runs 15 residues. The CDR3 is CASSIAGRHTDTQYF. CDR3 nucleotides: TGTGCCAGTAGTATAGCGGGCAGACACACAGATACGCAGTATTTT.

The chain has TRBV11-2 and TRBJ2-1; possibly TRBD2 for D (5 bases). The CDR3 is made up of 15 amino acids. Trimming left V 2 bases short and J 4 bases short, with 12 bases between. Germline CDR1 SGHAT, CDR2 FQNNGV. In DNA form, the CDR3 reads TGTGCCAGCAGCTTAAGGGAGAAAAGGTACAATGAGCAGTTCTTC. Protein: CASSLREKRYNEQFF.

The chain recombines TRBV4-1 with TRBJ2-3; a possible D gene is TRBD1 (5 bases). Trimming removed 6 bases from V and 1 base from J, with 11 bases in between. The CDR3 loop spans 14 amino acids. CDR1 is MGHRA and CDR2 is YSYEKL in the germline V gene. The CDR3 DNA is TGCGCCAGCAGAACTTTAGGGGGCACAGATACGCAGTATTTT. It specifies CASRTLGGTDTQYF.

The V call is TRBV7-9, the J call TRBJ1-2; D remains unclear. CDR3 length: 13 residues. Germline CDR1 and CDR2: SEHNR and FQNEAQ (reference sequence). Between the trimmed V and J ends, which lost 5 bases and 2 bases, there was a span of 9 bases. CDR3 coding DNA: TGTGCCAGCAGCCCCCCTTACAACTATGGCTACACCTTC. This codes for CASSPPYNYGYTF.

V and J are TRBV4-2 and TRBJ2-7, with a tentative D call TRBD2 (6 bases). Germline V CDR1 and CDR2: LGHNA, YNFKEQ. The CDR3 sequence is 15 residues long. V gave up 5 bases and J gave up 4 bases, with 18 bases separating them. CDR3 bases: TGTGCCAGCAGCGTAGCTATCGGGAGAGTGTACGAGCAGTACTTC. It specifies CASSVAIGRVYEQYF.

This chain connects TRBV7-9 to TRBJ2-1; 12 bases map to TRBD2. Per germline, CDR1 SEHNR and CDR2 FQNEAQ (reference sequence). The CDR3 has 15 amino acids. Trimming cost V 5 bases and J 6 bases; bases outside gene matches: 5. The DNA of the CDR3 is TGTGCCAGCAGCGAAGGGACTAGCGGGCTCAATGAGCAGTTCTTC. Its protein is CASSEGTSGLNEQFF.

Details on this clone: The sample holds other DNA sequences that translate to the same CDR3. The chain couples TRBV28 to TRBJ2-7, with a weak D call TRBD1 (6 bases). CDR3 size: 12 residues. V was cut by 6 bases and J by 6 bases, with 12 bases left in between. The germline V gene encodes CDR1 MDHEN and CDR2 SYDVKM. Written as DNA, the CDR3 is TGTGCCAGCAGACCGAGGGGGTCCGAGCAGTACTTC. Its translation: CASRPRGSEQYF.

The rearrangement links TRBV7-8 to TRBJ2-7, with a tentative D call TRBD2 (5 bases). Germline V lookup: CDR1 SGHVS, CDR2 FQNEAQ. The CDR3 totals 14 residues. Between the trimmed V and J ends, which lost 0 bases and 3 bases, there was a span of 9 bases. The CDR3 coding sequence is TGTGCCAGCAGCTTAGCGGACTGGGTCTACGAGCAGTACTTC. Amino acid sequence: CASSLADWVYEQYF.

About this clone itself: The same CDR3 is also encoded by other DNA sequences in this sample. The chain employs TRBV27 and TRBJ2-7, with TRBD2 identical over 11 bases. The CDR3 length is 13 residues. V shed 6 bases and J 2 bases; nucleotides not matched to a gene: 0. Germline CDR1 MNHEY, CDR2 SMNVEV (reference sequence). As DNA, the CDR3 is TGTGCCAGCAGACTAGCGGGAGCCTACGAGCAGTACTTC. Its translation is CASRLAGAYEQYF.